This T cell receptor beta chain was documented in a study of blood T cell repertoires in COVID-19. Study information: The cDNA or gDNA used as material had been derived from T cells, B-cell-depleted T cells, or PBMCs.

TCRdb's copy holds only in-frame clones and misses some; the assay was immunoSEQ multiplex PCR. The sample lists 650,000 to 800,000 clones; 80% to 90% were seen once. V trimming: 2 bases; J trimming: 5 bases; junction bases outside the gene matches: 7. Germline CDR1 and CDR2: GTSNPN and SVGIG (reference sequence). The CDR3 totals 17 residues. The sequenced sample was peripheral blood. This clonotype originated in a woman between 18 and 30 years old with acute or convalescent COVID-19. The chain is built from TRBV30 and TRBJ1-6, with 12 bases that match TRBD1. The CDR3, as DNA: TGTGCCTGGAGTTTCCGGGACAGGGGGCGTAATAATTCACCCCTCCACTTT. Translated: CAWSFRDRGRNNSPLHF. Full variable domain (missing parts from reference TRBV30 and TRBJ1-6): SQTIHQWPATLVQPVGSPLSLECTVEGTSNPNLYWYRQAAGRGLQLLFYSVGIGQISSEVPQNLSASRPQDRQFILSSKKLLLSDSGFYLCAWSFRDRGRNNSPLHFGNGTRLTVT.